This TCR beta chain was captured in a study of T-cell reconstitution after alpha-beta-depleted transplantation in children. This clonotype was counted ten times or more. The CDR3 has 16 amino acids. Per germline, CDR1 SGHAT and CDR2 FQNNGV. V trimming: 3 bases; J trimming: 6 bases; junction bases outside the gene matches: 12. Unique molecular identifiers were incorporated into the prepared TCRbeta library. TCRdb reanalysed the PCR reads using MiXCR and keeps one entry per CDR3 protein. The data contain roughly 220,000 distinct CDR3 sequences, around 9.7% of them singletons. This specimen consisted of PBMCs from the stem cell graft donor, obtained from the stem cell graft. The chain combines TRBV11-2 with TRBJ1-1; 8 bases align to TRBD1. The receptor was derived from a human donor who donated a stem cell graft to a child with SCID. CDR3 sequence (DNA): TGTGCCAGCAGCTTCCCTAGTACGACAGGGGACCCTGAAGCTTTCTTT. Encoded protein: CASSFPSTTGDPEAFF.